Shown below are 14 T cell receptor beta chains from a single sample sequenced in a study of cytomegalovirus exposure and HLA in healthy donors. Vbeta (60) and Jbeta (13) primers were used in the PCR. Profiled with immunoSEQ multiplex PCR; TCRdb holds only in-frame clones, not every one. The sample lists 160,000 or so clones, around 83% occurring once. Sequenced material: PBMCs. All receptors come from a young woman in good health and CMV-seronegative.

V gene TRBV28 combines with J gene TRBJ1-2; the D gene is possibly TRBD1 (5 bases). CDR3 length equals 12 residues. Per the germline V gene, CDR1 is MDHEN and CDR2 is SYDVKM. V was trimmed by 7 bases and J by 5 bases, leaving 11 bases between them. CDR3 coding DNA: TGTGCCAGCACGCAGGGTACGTATGGCTACACCTTC. Protein: CASTQGTYGYTF.

The gene calls are TRBV7-2 and TRBJ1-5, with D tentatively TRBD1 (5 bases). The V end was cut by 4 bases, the J end by 5 bases, with 15 bases between. The CDR3 loop spans 15 amino acids. The germline V gene has CDR1 SGHTA and CDR2 FQGNSA. The CDR3: CASSSLGRQDQPQHF. CDR3 bases: TGTGCCAGCAGCTCATTGGGGCGGCAGGATCAGCCCCAGCATTTT. Together with reference TRBV7-2 and TRBJ1-5, the CDR3 gives the full variable domain: GAGVSQSPSNKVTEKGKDVELRCDPISGHTALYWYRQSLGQGLEFLIYFQGNSAPDKSGLPSDRFSAERTGGSVSTLTIQRTQQEDSAVYLCASSSLGRQDQPQHFGDGTRLSIL.

CDR3: CASSKDANGAEAFF. DNA of the CDR3: TGTGCCAGCAGCAAAGACGCGAACGGGGCTGAAGCTTTCTTT. The J gene is TRBJ1-1, the V gene TRBV21-1. TRBV21-1 is marked as a pseudogene. The CDR3 is made up of 14 amino acids.

CDR3 amino acids: CASSSLPGNTIYF. The CDR3 DNA is TGTGCCAGCAGTTCCCTTCCTGGAAACACCATATATTTT. V gene TRBV27 combines with J gene TRBJ1-3; D call uncertain. Between the trimmed V and J ends, which lost 4 bases and 2 bases, there was a span of 6 bases. Germline V gene lookup returns CDR1 MNHEY and CDR2 SMNVEV (reference sequence). The CDR3 is made up of 13 amino acids.

The chain combines TRBV13 with TRBJ2-1, with D tentatively TRBD1 (6 bases). The CDR3 runs to 15 residues. Trimming left V 5 bases short and J 8 bases short, with 19 bases between. CDR1 is PRHDT and CDR2 is FYEKMQ in the germline V gene (reference sequence). The CDR3 protein is CASSRGGDYDHEQFF. As DNA, the CDR3 is TGTGCCAGCAGCAGAGGGGGAGACTACGACCATGAGCAGTTCTTC.

The chain is built from TRBV7-9 and TRBJ1-2, with D hard to call. With 4 bases removed from V and 7 bases from J, the gap between germline ends came to 10 bases. The CDR3 sequence is 12 residues long. Germline V gene sequence: CDR1 SEHNR, CDR2 FQNEAQ (reference sequence). CDR3 DNA sequence: TGTGCCAGCAGCTCTCTGGCGGCTGGCTACACCTTC. Translation: CASSSLAAGYTF.

This chain connects TRBV5-4 to TRBJ2-2; 7 positions agree with TRBD2. Germline V lookup: CDR1 SGHNT, CDR2 YYREEE (reference sequence). After removal of 4 bases from V and 1 base from J, the junction contained 7 bases not matched to a gene. This CDR3 region has 16 residues. CDR3 in amino acids: CASSPWEGRNTGELFF. For the CDR3, the DNA is TGTGCCAGCAGCCCGTGGGAGGGGCGGAACACCGGGGAGCTGTTTTTT.

This rearrangement joins TRBV7-8 to TRBJ2-7, with TRBD2 as a possible D gene (6 bases). CDR3 size: 14 residues. Germline CDR1 reads SGHVS; CDR2 reads FQNEAQ. Trimming removed 8 bases from V and 6 bases from J, with 20 bases in between. The CDR3 protein is CASAPPRLVGEQYF. The DNA of the CDR3 is TGTGCCAGCGCTCCACCCCGACTAGTCGGCGAGCAGTACTTC.

The chain joins TRBV15 to TRBJ2-7; weak D call: TRBD1 (5 bases). The CDR3 runs to 15 residues. The germline V and J ends were trimmed by 4 bases and 3 bases, with 16 bases remaining between them. In germline, CDR1 is LNHNV, CDR2 YYDKDF (reference sequence). The CDR3 DNA reads as TGTGCCACCAGCAACCCAGACAGAAGTGACTACGAGCAGTACTTC. Protein product: CATSNPDRSDYEQYF.

This clone was seen only once. The chain links TRBV18 to TRBJ1-1, with D tentatively TRBD1 (5 bases). V lost 2 bases, J lost 1 base, and 17 bases lay in between. The germline V gene encodes CDR1 KGHSH and CDR2 LQKENI. The CDR3 is 17 residues long. In DNA form, the CDR3 reads TGTGCCAGCTCACCATCGAGCCAGACAGCCTGGAACACTGAAGCTTTCTTT. Residues: CASSPSSQTAWNTEAFF.

The J gene is TRBJ2-1, the V gene TRBV2; possible D gene TRBD2, 6 bases. The CDR3 consists of 15 residues. Trimming cost V 5 bases and J 0 bases, with 11 bases left between them. Germline V gene sequence: CDR1 SNHLY, CDR2 FYNNEI. The CDR3 DNA sequence: TGTGCCAGCAGTATAGCGGTGAGCTCCTACAATGAGCAGTTCTTC. It translates to CASSIAVSSYNEQFF. The full variable domain, in which reference TRBV2 and TRBJ2-1 provide the parts outside the CDR3, is EPEVTQTPSHQVTQMGQEVILRCVPISNHLYFYWYRQILGQKVEFLVSFYNNEISEKSEIFDDQFSVERPDGSNFTLKIRSTKLEDSAMYFCASSIAVSSYNEQFFGPGTRLTVL.

This rearrangement joins TRBV28 to TRBJ1-1; D remains unclear. The CDR3 totals 13 residues. Trimming removed 5 bases from V and 10 bases from J, with 17 bases in between. Germline V gene lookup returns CDR1 MDHEN and CDR2 SYDVKM. The DNA of the CDR3 is TGTGCCAGCAGTCAGGACTCGGGCCTCGGAGCTTTCTTT. It specifies CASSQDSGLGAFF.

The rearrangement links TRBV5-1 to TRBJ2-1, with D possibly matching TRBD2 (6 bases). The CDR3 sequence is 13 residues long. The V end lost 3 bases, the J end lost 7 bases, and 11 bases lay between the germline ends. Germline V gene sequence: CDR1 SGHRS, CDR2 YFSETQ. CDR3 DNA: TGCGCCAGCAGCTCGGGACTCGTGAATGAGCAGTTCTTC. Its protein product is CASSSGLVNEQFF.

This chain links TRBV9 with TRBJ1-4; weak D call: TRBD1 (5 bases). Per the germline V gene, CDR1 is SGDLS and CDR2 is YYNGEE. V was trimmed by 4 bases and J by 4 bases, leaving 17 bases between them. The CDR3 runs 16 residues. The CDR3 sequence: CASSPSVGDFNEKLFF. CDR3 DNA: TGTGCCAGCAGCCCCTCGGTCGGGGACTTTAATGAAAAACTGTTTTTT. The full variable domain, its missing parts supplied by reference TRBV9 and TRBJ1-4, is DSGVTQTPKHLITATGQRVTLRCSPRSGDLSVYWYQQSLDQGLQFLIQYYNGEERAKGNILERFSAQQFPDLHSELNLSSLELGDSALYFCASSPSVGDFNEKLFFGSGTQLSVL.